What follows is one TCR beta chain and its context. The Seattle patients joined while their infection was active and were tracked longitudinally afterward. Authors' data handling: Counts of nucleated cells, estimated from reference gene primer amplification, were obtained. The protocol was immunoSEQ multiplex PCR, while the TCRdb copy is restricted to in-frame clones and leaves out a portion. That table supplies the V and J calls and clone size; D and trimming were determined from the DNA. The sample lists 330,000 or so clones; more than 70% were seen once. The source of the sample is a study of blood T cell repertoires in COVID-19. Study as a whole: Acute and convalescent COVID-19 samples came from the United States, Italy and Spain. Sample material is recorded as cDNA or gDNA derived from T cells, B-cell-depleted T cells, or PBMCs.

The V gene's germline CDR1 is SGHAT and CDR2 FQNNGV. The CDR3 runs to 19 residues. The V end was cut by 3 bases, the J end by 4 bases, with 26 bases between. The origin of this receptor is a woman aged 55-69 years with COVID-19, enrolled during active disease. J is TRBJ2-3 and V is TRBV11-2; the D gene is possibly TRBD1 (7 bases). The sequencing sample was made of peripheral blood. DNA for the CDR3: TGTGCCAGCAGCTTTACTCGGTGGGGGGCAGGGGGGAGAGCAGATACGCAGTATTTT. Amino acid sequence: CASSFTRWGAGGRADTQYF.